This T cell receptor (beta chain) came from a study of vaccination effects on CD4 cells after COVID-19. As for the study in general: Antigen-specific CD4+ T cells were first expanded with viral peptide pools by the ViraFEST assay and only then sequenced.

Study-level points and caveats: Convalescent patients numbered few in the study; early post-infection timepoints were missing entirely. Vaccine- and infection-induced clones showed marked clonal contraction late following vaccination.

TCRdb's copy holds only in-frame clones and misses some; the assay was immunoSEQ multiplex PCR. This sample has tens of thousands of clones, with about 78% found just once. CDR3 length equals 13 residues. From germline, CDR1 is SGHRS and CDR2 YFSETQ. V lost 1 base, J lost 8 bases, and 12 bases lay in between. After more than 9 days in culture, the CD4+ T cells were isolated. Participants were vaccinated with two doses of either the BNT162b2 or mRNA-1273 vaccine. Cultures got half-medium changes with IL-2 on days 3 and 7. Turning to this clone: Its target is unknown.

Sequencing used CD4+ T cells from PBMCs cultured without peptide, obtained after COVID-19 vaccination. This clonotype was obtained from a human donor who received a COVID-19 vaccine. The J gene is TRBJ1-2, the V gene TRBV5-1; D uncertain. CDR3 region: CASSLSLSFGYTF. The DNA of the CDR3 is TGCGCCAGCAGCTTGTCCCTCAGTTTCGGCTACACCTTC. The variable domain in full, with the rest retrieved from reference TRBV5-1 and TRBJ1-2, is KAGVTQTPRYLIKTRGQQVTLSCSPISGHRSVSWYQQTPGQGLQFLFEYFSETQRNKGNFPGRFSGRQFSNSRSEMNVSTLELGDSALYLCASSLSLSFGYTFGSGTRLTVV.